This TCR beta chain originates from a study of CD8 T cells in Susac syndrome. With random hexamers, reverse transcription was performed on about 0.5 to 1 ug of RNA. TCRdb itself ran the immunoSEQ multiplex PCR reads through MiXCR, one entry per CDR3 protein. In the table there are 120,000 or so distinct CDR3 sequences, roughly 93% of which are singletons. Per germline, CDR1 MRHNA and CDR2 SNTAGT. V was trimmed by 6 bases and J by 6 bases, leaving 18 bases between them. The length of the CDR3 is 15 residues. This sequence originates from a human donor with multiple sclerosis. The sample was CD4+ T cells from PBMCs. This chain connects TRBV6-4 to TRBJ2-1; no clear D. The CDR3 DNA reads as TGTGCCAGCAGCGCATACAAAAACTTGGCCAATGAGCAGTTCTTC. Translation gives CASSAYKNLANEQFF.